These 17 T cell receptor beta chains were all obtained from the same sample, sequenced in a study of blood T cell repertoires in COVID-19. Profiled with immunoSEQ multiplex PCR; TCRdb holds only in-frame clones, not every one. The table shows over 200,000 clones, with roughly 85% occurring only once. Sequenced sample: PBMCs or T cells enriched from blood (not recorded which). These receptors were collected from a man aged 25-45 years who had recovered from COVID-19.

This clone was seen a single time. The chain combines TRBV7-2 with TRBJ2-7; TRBD2 matches at 10 bases. Germline V CDR1 and CDR2: SGHTA, FQGNSA. V gave up 2 bases and J gave up 7 bases; unmatched junction bases: 17. This CDR3 is built from 18 residues. The CDR3 is CASSLWGSGGPLRGEQYF. The DNA of the CDR3 is TGTGCCAGCAGCTTATGGGGTAGCGGGGGGCCCCTTCGGGGTGAGCAGTACTTC.

This clone showed up just once. The rearrangement joins TRBV9 to TRBJ2-7, with 10 bases fitting TRBD2. Looked up from germline, CDR1 is SGDLS and CDR2 is YYNGEE. Trimming removed 2 bases from V and 7 bases from J; junction bases left unmatched: 6. CDR3 length equals 14 residues. CDR3 sequence: CASSVASGGLEQYF. CDR3 DNA sequence: TGTGCCAGCAGCGTGGCTAGCGGGGGTTTAGAGCAGTACTTC.

V gene TRBV12-5 combines with J gene TRBJ1-5; D remains unclear. Trimming stripped 6 bases from V and 9 bases from J, with 18 bases between. This CDR3 spans 14 amino acids. CDR1 is LGHNT and CDR2 is FRNRAP in the germline V gene. The CDR3 DNA reads TGTGCTAGTGGCCCTAACAGTGGCGTGGGGCCCCAGCATTTT. Amino acid sequence: CASGPNSGVGPQHF.

The chain carries TRBV6-6 and TRBJ1-4; the match to TRBD1 covers 8 bases. The CDR3 is made up of 15 amino acids. CDR1 and CDR2 (germline): MNHNY, SVGAGI (reference sequence). After removal of 5 bases from V and 8 bases from J, the junction contained 10 bases not matched to a gene. CDR3 residues: CASSAPDRAGEKLFF. The CDR3 coding sequence is TGTGCCAGCAGTGCCCCGGACAGGGCGGGCGAAAAACTGTTTTTT.

The chain employs TRBV5-4 and TRBJ2-3; 7 nucleotides line up with TRBD1. The germline V gene encodes CDR1 SGHNT and CDR2 YYREEE (reference sequence). The V gene end was trimmed by 1 base and the J gene end by 1 base; junction bases not matched to a gene: 3. CDR3 length: 15 amino acids. CDR3 nucleotide sequence: TGTGCCAGCAGCTTGCTCGGACAGGGCACAGATACGCAGTATTTT. It translates to CASSLLGQGTDTQYF.

The chain employs TRBV7-3 and TRBJ1-6; no firm D call. Trimming left V 1 base short and J 9 bases short, with 7 bases between. Germline-derived CDR1 and CDR2 are SGHTA and FQGTGA. CDR3 length: 13 residues. The CDR3 nucleotides are TGTGCCAGCAGCTTAAAGGGAGGTTCACCCCTCCACTTT. Amino acids: CASSLKGGSPLHF.

The chain recombines TRBV28 with TRBJ1-5, with D perhaps matching TRBD1 (5 bases). The CDR3 totals 15 residues. V lost 3 bases, J lost 0 bases, and 9 bases lay in between. Per germline, CDR1 MDHEN and CDR2 SYDVKM. In DNA, the CDR3 is TGTGCCAGCAGTTTCTCAGGGTATAGCAATCAGCCCCAGCATTTT. The encoded protein is CASSFSGYSNQPQHF.

CDR3 sequence: CASSPGTGTNNEQFF. The CDR3 DNA reads as TGTGCCAGCAGCCCCGGGACAGGGACTAACAATGAGCAGTTCTTC. This sequence joins TRBV7-9 and TRBJ2-1; 9 nucleotides agree with TRBD1. The CDR3 contains 15 residues. The junction had 7 bases not matched to a gene; V was cut back by 5 bases and J by 5 bases. CDR1 and CDR2 (germline): SEHNR, FQNEAQ (reference sequence).

The J gene is TRBJ2-7, the V gene TRBV2, with D uncertain. Trimming removed 7 bases from V and 0 bases from J, with 7 bases in between. CDR1 and CDR2 from the germline V gene are SNHLY and FYNNEI. The CDR3 is made up of 12 amino acids. In DNA, the CDR3 is TGTGCCAGCATGGGCGACTCCTACGAGCAGTACTTC. It codes for CASMGDSYEQYF.

The chain couples TRBV18 to TRBJ2-1, with 7 bases that match TRBD1. Losses at the gene ends were 4 bases for V and 7 bases for J; bases not matched to a gene: 1. Germline CDR1 reads KGHSH; CDR2 reads LQKENI. The CDR3 consists of 12 residues. The CDR3 spells CASSLQGNEQFF. The CDR3 region has the DNA TGTGCCAGCTCACTACAGGGGAATGAGCAGTTCTTC. Full variable domain (missing parts from reference TRBV18 and TRBJ2-1): NAGVMQNPRHLVRRRGQEARLRCSPMKGHSHVYWYRQLPEEGLKFMVYLQKENIIDESGMPKERFSAEFPKEGPSILRIQQVVRGDSAAYFCASSLQGNEQFFGPGTRLTVL.

V and J are TRBV6-2 or TRBV6-3 and TRBJ1-1; no definite D call. CDR3 size: 15 residues. Per germline, CDR1 MNHEY and CDR2 SVGEGT. Trimming removed 3 bases at V and 6 bases at J, with 17 bases between. CDR3 loop: CASSYRGLVGAEAFF. The CDR3 DNA follows: TGTGCCAGCAGTTATCGAGGACTCGTGGGTGCTGAAGCTTTCTTT.

The chain recombines TRBV6-4 with TRBJ1-1; a weak D match, TRBD1 (5 bases). The CDR3 spans 14 residues. Germline V CDR1 and CDR2: MRHNA, SNTAGT. Trimming left V 6 bases short and J 7 bases short, with 18 bases between. The CDR3, as DNA: TGTGCCAGCAGACGGGACTCCCTGGGGGTTGAAGCTTTCTTT. Translating gives CASRRDSLGVEAFF.

The chain is built from TRBV3-1 (or the pseudogene TRBV3-2) and TRBJ1-3; 10 positions match TRBD1. The germline CDR1 and CDR2 sequences are LGHDT and YNNKEL (reference sequence). There are 18 residues in the CDR3. Trimming at V came to 1 base and at J to 6 bases, leaving 12 bases not matched to a gene. CDR3 coding DNA: TGTGCCAGCAGCCAAGTCTCGTCAGGACAGGGGGTTTTAAACACCATATATTTT. Translated: CASSQVSSGQGVLNTIYF.

V and J are TRBV27 and TRBJ2-2; D not resolved. CDR3 length: 13 residues. CDR1 is MNHEY and CDR2 is SMNVEV in the germline V gene (reference sequence). The V gene lost 4 bases and the J gene lost 3 bases, with 6 bases spanning the gap. CDR3 protein: CASSWQDTGELFF. DNA of the CDR3: TGTGCCAGCAGTTGGCAGGACACCGGGGAGCTGTTTTTT.

V usage is TRBV19 and J usage is TRBJ2-3; no definite D call. This CDR3 is 13 amino acids long. Germline loops: CDR1 LNHDA, CDR2 SQIVND (reference sequence). Trimming took off 11 bases at V and 3 bases at J, with 15 bases between the two ends. Here the CDR3 reads CASQVRWTDTQYF. CDR3 DNA sequence: TGTGCCTCTCAGGTTCGATGGACAGATACGCAGTATTTT.

The rearrangement uses TRBV18 and TRBJ1-2; D unresolved. The CDR3 totals 15 residues. V shed 3 bases and J shed 4 bases, with 15 bases lying between them. Germline V gene lookup returns CDR1 KGHSH and CDR2 LQKENI. CDR3 DNA: TGTGCCAGCTCACCCCGCCCCGACTCCTCCTATGGCTACACCTTC. This translates into CASSPRPDSSYGYTF.

This chain links TRBV4-2 with TRBJ1-5, with 7 bases that match TRBD1. The CDR3 loop spans 13 amino acids. V dropped 1 base and J dropped 9; count of bases not matched to a gene: 3. Germline lookup yields CDR1 LGHNA and CDR2 YNFKEQ. CDR3 in DNA: TGTGCCAGCAGCCAAGTCAGGGGGACGCCCCAGCATTTT. It specifies CASSQVRGTPQHF.